This is a list of T cell receptor beta chains from one sample in a study of T cells in pancreatic ductal adenocarcinoma. Libraries were prepared by immunoSEQ multiplex PCR; TCRdb keeps only in-frame clonotypes and omits some of them. The data contain about 100,000 clones, about 95% of them seen just once; the ten biggest clones take up under 3.5%. The sequenced sample was PBMCs. Receptor source: a human donor with pancreatic ductal adenocarcinoma. Both conserved end residues are part of each CDR3. Fields, in order: V gene, J gene, clone size, D gene, CDR3 protein, CDR3 DNA. A D gene is named only where the DNA matches it firmly. Clone size is given for some rows only: seen once, a few or many times, or a class if the clone is expanded.

>TRBV5-4|TRBJ2-1|.|.
CASSRQGSYNEQFF
TGTGCCAGCAGTCGTCAGGGCTCCTACAATGAGCAGTTCTTC
>TRBV2|TRBJ2-2|.|.
CASSDPAGELFF
TGTGCCAGCAGTGATCCGGCCGGGGAGCTGTTTTTT
>TRBV18|TRBJ2-3|.|.
CASSPQGTRTDTQYF
TGTGCCAGCTCACCACAGGGGACACGCACAGATACGCAGTATTTT
>TRBV6-5|TRBJ1-1|once|.
CASRVQGLNTEAFF
TGTGCCAGCAGAGTACAGGGCTTGAACACTGAAGCTTTCTTT
>TRBV7-8|TRBJ1-5|.|TRBD1
CASSQNRGNQPQHF
TGTGCCAGCAGCCAGAACAGGGGGAATCAGCCCCAGCATTTT
>TRBV5-4|TRBJ2-5|.|TRBD2
CASSQSSGRGETQYF
TGTGCCAGCAGCCAGTCTAGCGGGAGGGGGGAGACCCAGTACTTC
>TRBV15|TRBJ2-3|.|.
CATSRGTSTDTQYF
TGTGCCACCAGCAGAGGGACTAGCACAGATACGCAGTATTTT
>TRBV5-6|TRBJ2-5|.|.
CASSLWEFQETQYF
TGTGCCAGCAGCCTCTGGGAGTTCCAAGAGACCCAGTACTTC
>TRBV2|TRBJ2-5|.|TRBD2
CASSPSGGRGTQYF
TGTGCCAGCAGTCCCAGCGGGGGAAGAGGGACCCAGTACTTC
>TRBV11-2|TRBJ2-7|once|TRBD2
CASSPWRLAGTYEQYF
TGTGCCAGCAGCCCTTGGAGACTAGCGGGTACCTACGAGCAGTACTTC
>TRBV27|TRBJ1-1|.|TRBD1
CASSRQGAITEAFF
TGTGCCAGCAGTCGCCAGGGGGCTATAACTGAAGCTTTCTTT
>TRBV6-5|TRBJ1-2|.|TRBD1
CASSSGGQGSRSYTF
TGTGCCAGCAGCTCCGGAGGACAGGGCTCGAGAAGCTACACCTTC
>TRBV19|TRBJ2-2|few|TRBD1
CASRTGEGTGELFF
TGTGCCAGTAGGACAGGGGAAGGGACCGGGGAGCTGTTTTTT
>TRBV2|TRBJ2-5|.|TRBD2
CASVGLGRETQYF
TGTGCCAGCGTGGGACTAGGCAGGGAGACCCAGTACTTC
>TRBV5-5|TRBJ2-6|once|.
CASSFSGVGANVLTF
TGTGCCAGCAGCTTTTCAGGGGTTGGGGCCAACGTCCTGACTTTC
>TRBV5-1|TRBJ2-2|once|.
CASSAPIVANTGELFF
TGCGCCAGCAGCGCGCCGATTGTAGCGAACACCGGGGAGCTGTTTTTT
>TRBV18|TRBJ2-1|once|.
CASSPGQENEQFF
TGTGCCAGCTCACCTGGACAAGAAAATGAGCAGTTCTTC
>TRBV15|TRBJ2-2|.|.
CATSRDEHGELFF
TGTGCCACCAGCAGAGATGAGCACGGGGAGCTGTTTTTT
>TRBV14|TRBJ2-5|.|.
CASSQYPGETQYF
TGTGCCAGCAGCCAATATCCCGGGGAGACCCAGTACTTC
>TRBV5-1|TRBJ2-3|.|TRBD2
CASSIGLARDTQYF
TGCGCCAGCAGCATAGGACTAGCGAGGGATACGCAGTATTTT
>TRBV7-2|TRBJ1-5|.|TRBD1
CASSDRGGQPQHF
TGTGCCAGCAGCGACAGGGGTGGCCAGCCCCAGCATTTT
>TRBV15|TRBJ2-5|.|.
CATSTSPETQYF
TGTGCCACCAGCACCTCCCCCGAGACCCAGTACTTC
>TRBV27|TRBJ2-1|.|TRBD2
CASSLGLAGGSSYNEQFF
TGTGCCAGCAGTCTGGGACTAGCGGGGGGGAGCTCCTACAATGAGCAGTTCTTC
>TRBV27|TRBJ2-7|.|.
CASTNAGGQNTYEQYF
TGTGCCAGCACTAACGCGGGTGGACAGAACACCTACGAGCAGTACTTC
>TRBV19|TRBJ2-7|.|.
CASSITSSELRYEQYF
TGTGCCAGTAGTATTACGTCGAGCGAGCTCAGATACGAGCAGTACTTC
>TRBV7-3|TRBJ2-2|.|.
CASSPQGGSGELFF
TGTGCCAGCTCTCCGCAGGGAGGATCCGGGGAGCTGTTTTTT
>TRBV5-4|TRBJ2-7|.|TRBD2
CASSLDLGGSLYEQYF
TGTGCCAGCAGCTTGGATCTGGGAGGGAGCCTTTACGAGCAGTACTTC
>TRBV19|TRBJ2-5|.|.
CASTVTTGNLETQYF
TGTGCCAGCACCGTAACTACCGGGAACTTGGAGACCCAGTACTTC
>TRBV9|TRBJ2-7|.|.
CASSDGGSYEQYF
TGTGCCAGCAGCGACGGGGGCTCCTACGAGCAGTACTTC
>TRBV5-4|TRBJ2-3|.|TRBD2
CASSLGGRAPDTQYF
TGTGCCAGCAGCTTGGGCGGGAGGGCCCCAGATACGCAGTATTTT
>TRBV28|TRBJ2-7|once|TRBD2
CASSPLAGGVYEQYF
TGTGCCAGCAGCCCACTAGCGGGAGGGGTCTACGAGCAGTACTTC
>TRBV5-1|TRBJ1-1|.|.
CASSLSRNTEAFF
TGCGCCAGCAGCTTGTCCAGGAACACTGAAGCTTTCTTT
>TRBV5-1|TRBJ2-2|.|.
CASRLGPQVNGELFF
TGCGCCAGCAGGTTGGGTCCTCAGGTTAACGGGGAGCTGTTTTTT
>TRBV2|TRBJ2-3|.|.
CASSDRGKLSTDTQYF
TGTGCCAGCAGTGATAGGGGTAAGCTTAGCACAGATACGCAGTATTTT
>TRBV29-1|TRBJ2-1|.|.
CSVEDADRYYNEQFF
TGCAGCGTTGAAGACGCGGACAGATATTACAATGAGCAGTTCTTC
>TRBV28|TRBJ2-3|.|TRBD2
CASTPFVGGGQGDTQYF
TGTGCCAGCACCCCCTTTGTCGGGGGAGGGCAGGGAGATACGCAGTATTTT
>TRBV18|TRBJ2-6|.|.
CASSPRGSPANVLTF
TGTGCCAGCTCACCACGAGGCAGTCCGGCCAACGTCCTGACTTTC
>TRBV7-2|TRBJ2-1|.|TRBD2
CASSTTAIGLANNEQFF
TGTGCCAGCAGCACCACAGCTATTGGACTAGCAAACAATGAGCAGTTCTTC
>TRBV29-1|TRBJ2-5|.|.
CSVVPRGETQYF
TGCAGCGTTGTTCCGAGAGGGGAGACCCAGTACTTC
>TRBV18|TRBJ2-5|.|.
CASSPRQQETQYF
TGTGCCAGCTCACCACGCCAGCAAGAGACCCAGTACTTC
>TRBV6-5|TRBJ1-4|.|.
CASSYGGRGGEKLFF
TGTGCCAGCAGTTACGGTGGCCGAGGAGGGGAAAAACTGTTTTTT
>TRBV6-5|TRBJ1-1|.|.
CASSYSRLLNTEAFF
TGTGCCAGCAGTTACTCGCGCTTACTGAACACTGAAGCTTTCTTT
>TRBV19|TRBJ1-5|.|.
CASSIDLTGTLRGQPQHF
TGTGCCAGTAGTATAGACCTAACCGGGACCCTCAGGGGTCAGCCCCAGCATTTT
>TRBV7-9|TRBJ2-7|.|.
CASSKGHSYEQYF
TGTGCCAGCAGTAAGGGACACTCCTACGAGCAGTACTTC
>TRBV9|TRBJ1-1|.|TRBD1
CASSVASTGGVTEAFF
TGTGCCAGCAGCGTAGCTTCGACAGGGGGCGTGACTGAAGCTTTCTTT
>TRBV5-8|TRBJ2-5|.|TRBD1
CASSRDRGAPWETQYF
TGTGCCAGCAGTCGGGACAGGGGGGCTCCTTGGGAGACCCAGTACTTC
>TRBV4-1|TRBJ1-3|.|.
CASSQDIGSGNTIYF
TGCGCCAGCAGCCAAGATATCGGGTCTGGAAACACCATATATTTT
>TRBV30|TRBJ1-1|.|.
CAWDQNIEGEAFF
TGTGCCTGGGACCAAAACATCGAGGGTGAAGCTTTCTTT
>TRBV6-1|TRBJ1-5|.|.
CASRFGQPQHF
TGTGCCAGCAGATTCGGTCAGCCCCAGCATTTT